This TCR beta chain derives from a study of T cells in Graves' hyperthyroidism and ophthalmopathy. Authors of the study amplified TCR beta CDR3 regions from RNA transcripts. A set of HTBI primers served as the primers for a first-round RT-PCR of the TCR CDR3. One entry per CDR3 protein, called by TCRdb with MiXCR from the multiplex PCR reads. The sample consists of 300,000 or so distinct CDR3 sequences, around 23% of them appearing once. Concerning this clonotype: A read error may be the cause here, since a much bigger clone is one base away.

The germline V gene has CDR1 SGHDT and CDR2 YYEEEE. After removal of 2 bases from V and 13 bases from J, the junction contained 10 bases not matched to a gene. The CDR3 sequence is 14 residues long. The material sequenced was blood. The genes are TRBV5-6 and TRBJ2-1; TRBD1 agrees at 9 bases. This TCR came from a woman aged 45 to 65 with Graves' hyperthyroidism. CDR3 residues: CASSLQGARETQFF. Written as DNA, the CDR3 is TGTGCCAGCAGCTTACAGGGGGCGCGAGAGACCCAGTTCTTC.